This record concerns one T cell receptor beta chain sequence. The record originates from a study of blood T cell repertoires in COVID-19. Study summary: COVID-19 samples, acute and convalescent, were from the United States, Italy and Spain. The analysed material was cDNA or gDNA that came from T cells, B-cell-depleted T cells, or PBMCs.

Original processing methods: The authors estimated nucleated cell counts from reference gene primer amplification. Measured with immunoSEQ multiplex PCR; TCRdb has only the in-frame clones, and not every one. The V and J calls and the clone size are those of that table, but D and trimming were determined from the DNA. The sample has roughly 57,000 clones, 77% seen once. CDR3 size: 11 residues. Deletions cut 5 bases from V and 7 bases from J, with 11 bases between. Germline V gene lookup returns CDR1 DFQATT and CDR2 SNEGSKA (reference sequence). This chain uses TRBV20-1 with TRBJ1-1, with D unresolved. Sequenced material: peripheral blood. The TCR sequence derives from a man aged 65-85 years with active or convalescent COVID-19. CDR3 protein: CSAPDGNEAFF. The CDR3 coding sequence is TGCAGTGCTCCCGACGGGAATGAAGCTTTCTTT.